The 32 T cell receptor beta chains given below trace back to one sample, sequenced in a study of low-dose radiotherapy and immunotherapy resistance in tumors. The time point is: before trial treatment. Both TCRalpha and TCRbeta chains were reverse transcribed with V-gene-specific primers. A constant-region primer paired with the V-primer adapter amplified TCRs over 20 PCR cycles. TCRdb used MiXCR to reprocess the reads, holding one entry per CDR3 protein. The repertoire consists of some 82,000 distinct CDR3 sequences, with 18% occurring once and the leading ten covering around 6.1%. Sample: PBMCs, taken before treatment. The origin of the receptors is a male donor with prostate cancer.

The CDR3 is CASSLVGTNYGYTF. The CDR3, as DNA: TGTGCCAGCAGCTTAGTTGGGACTAACTATGGCTACACCTTC. This chain connects TRBV7-8 to TRBJ1-2; no clear D gene. V dropped 1 base and J dropped 0 bases, with 6 bases sitting between them. The CDR3 totals 14 residues. The V gene's germline CDR1 is SGHVS and CDR2 FQNEAQ.

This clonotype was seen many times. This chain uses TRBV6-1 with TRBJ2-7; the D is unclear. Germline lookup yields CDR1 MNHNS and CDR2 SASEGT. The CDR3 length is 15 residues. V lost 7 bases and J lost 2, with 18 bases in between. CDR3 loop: CASMGSGSNPYEQYF. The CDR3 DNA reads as TGTGCCAGCATGGGAAGTGGCTCGAACCCCTACGAGCAGTACTTC.

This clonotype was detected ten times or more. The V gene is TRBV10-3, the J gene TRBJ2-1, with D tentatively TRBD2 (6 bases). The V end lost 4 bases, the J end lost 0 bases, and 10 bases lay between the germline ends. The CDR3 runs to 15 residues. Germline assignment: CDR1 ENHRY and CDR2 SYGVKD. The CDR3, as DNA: TGTGCCATCAGTGGAGGCGGGAACTCCTACAATGAGCAGTTCTTC. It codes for CAISGGGNSYNEQFF.

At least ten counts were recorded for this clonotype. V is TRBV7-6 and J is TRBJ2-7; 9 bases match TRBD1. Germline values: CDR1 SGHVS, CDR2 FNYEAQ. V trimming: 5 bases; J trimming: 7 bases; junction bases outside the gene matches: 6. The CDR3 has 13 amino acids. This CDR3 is CASSTRDRVEQYF. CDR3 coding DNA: TGTGCCAGCAGCACGCGGGACAGGGTGGAGCAGTACTTC.

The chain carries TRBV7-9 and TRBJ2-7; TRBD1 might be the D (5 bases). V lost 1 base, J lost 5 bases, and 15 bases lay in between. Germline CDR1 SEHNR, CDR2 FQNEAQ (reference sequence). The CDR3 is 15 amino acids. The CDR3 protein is CASSLEEAGINEQYF. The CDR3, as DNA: TGTGCCAGCAGCTTAGAAGAAGCAGGGATAAACGAGCAGTACTTC.

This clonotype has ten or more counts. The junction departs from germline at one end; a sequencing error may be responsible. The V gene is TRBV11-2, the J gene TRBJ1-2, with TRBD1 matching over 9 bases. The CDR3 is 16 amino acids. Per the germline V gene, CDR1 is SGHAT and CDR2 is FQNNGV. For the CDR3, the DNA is TGCGCCAGCAGCCAAGCCCCGGGACAGGGCTACTATGGCTACACCTTC. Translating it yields CASSQAPGQGYYGYTF.

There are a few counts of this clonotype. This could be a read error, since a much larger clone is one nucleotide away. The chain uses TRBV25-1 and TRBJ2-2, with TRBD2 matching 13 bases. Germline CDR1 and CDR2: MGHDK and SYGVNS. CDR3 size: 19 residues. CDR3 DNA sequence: TGTGCCAGCAGTGATCCCCGGACTAGCGGGGGAGGGAACACCGGGGAGCAGTTTTTT. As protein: CASSDPRTSGGGNTGEQFF.

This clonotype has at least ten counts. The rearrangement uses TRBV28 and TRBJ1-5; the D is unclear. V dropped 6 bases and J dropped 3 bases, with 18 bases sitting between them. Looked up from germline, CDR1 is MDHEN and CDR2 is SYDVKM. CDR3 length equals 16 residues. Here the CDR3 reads CASRSIVTLNNQPQHF. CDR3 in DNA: TGTGCCAGCAGGTCGATCGTTACGTTGAACAATCAGCCCCAGCATTTT.

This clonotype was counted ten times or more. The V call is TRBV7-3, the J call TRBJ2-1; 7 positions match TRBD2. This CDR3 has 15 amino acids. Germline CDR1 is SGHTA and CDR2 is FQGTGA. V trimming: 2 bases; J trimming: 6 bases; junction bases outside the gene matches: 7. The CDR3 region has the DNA TGTGCCAGCAGCTTAGGGTATCCGGGGGGCAATGAGCAGTTCTTC. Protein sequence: CASSLGYPGGNEQFF.

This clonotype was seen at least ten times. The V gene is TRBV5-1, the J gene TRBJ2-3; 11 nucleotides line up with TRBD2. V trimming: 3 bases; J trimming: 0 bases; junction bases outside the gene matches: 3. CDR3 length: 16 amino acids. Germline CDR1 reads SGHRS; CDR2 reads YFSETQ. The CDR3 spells CASSSLAGASTDTQYF. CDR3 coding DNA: TGCGCCAGCAGCTCACTAGCGGGGGCGAGCACAGATACGCAGTATTTT. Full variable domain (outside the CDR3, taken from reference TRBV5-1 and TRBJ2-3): KAGVTQTPRYLIKTRGQQVTLSCSPISGHRSVSWYQQTPGQGLQFLFEYFSETQRNKGNFPGRFSGRQFSNSRSEMNVSTLELGDSALYLCASSSLAGASTDTQYFGPGTRLTVL.

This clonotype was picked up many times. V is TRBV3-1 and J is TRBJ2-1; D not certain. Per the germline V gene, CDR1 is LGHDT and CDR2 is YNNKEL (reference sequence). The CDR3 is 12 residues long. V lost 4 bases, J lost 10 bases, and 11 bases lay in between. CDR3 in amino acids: CASSPGPREQFF. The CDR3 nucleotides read TGTGCCAGCAGCCCCGGACCTCGCGAGCAGTTCTTC.

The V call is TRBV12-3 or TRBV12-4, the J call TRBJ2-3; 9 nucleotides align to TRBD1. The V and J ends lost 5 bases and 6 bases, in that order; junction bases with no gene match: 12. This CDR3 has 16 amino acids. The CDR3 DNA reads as TGTGCCAGCAGTCTCACCGGGACAGGGTACCCCGATACGCAGTATTTT. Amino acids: CASSLTGTGYPDTQYF.

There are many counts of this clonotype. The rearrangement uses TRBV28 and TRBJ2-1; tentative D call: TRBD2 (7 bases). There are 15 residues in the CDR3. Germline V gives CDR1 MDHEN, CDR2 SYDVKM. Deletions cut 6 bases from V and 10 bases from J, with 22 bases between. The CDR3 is CASSQPKGGDVEQFF. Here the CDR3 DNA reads TGTGCCAGCAGCCAACCTAAGGGGGGGGACGTGGAGCAGTTCTTC.

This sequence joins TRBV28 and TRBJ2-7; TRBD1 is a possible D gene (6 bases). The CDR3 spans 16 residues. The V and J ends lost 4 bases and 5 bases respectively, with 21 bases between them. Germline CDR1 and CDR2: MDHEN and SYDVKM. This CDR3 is CASSSPRGRPLDEQYF. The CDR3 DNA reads TGTGCCAGCAGTTCGCCCAGGGGCCGACCATTGGACGAGCAGTACTTC.

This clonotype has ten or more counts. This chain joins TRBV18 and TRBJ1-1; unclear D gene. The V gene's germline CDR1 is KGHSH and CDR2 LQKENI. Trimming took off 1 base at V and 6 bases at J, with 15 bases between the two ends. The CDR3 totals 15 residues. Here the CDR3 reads CASSPLLEVPSEAFF. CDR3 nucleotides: TGTGCCAGCTCACCACTACTGGAGGTCCCCTCTGAAGCTTTCTTT.

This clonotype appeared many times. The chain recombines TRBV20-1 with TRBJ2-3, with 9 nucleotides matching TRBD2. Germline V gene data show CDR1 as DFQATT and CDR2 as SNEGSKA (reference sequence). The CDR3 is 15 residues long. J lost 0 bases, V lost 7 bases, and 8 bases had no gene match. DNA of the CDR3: TGCAGTGGCTCCGGGACTAGCAGTAGCACAGATACGCAGTATTTT. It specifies CSGSGTSSSTDTQYF.

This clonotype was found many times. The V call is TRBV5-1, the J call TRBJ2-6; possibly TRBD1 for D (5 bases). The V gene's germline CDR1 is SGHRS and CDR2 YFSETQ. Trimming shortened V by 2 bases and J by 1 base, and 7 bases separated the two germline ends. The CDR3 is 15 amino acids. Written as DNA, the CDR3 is TGCGCCAGCAGCTTCGGACAATCTGGGGCCAACGTCCTGACTTTC. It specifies CASSFGQSGANVLTF.

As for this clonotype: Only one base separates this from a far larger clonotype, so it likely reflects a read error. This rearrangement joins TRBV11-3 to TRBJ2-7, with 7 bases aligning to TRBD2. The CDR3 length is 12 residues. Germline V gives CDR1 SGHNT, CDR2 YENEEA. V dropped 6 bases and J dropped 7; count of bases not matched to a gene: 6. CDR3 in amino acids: CASSTGLEEQYF. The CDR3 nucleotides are TGTGCCAGCAGTACCGGACTAGAGGAGCAGTACTTC.

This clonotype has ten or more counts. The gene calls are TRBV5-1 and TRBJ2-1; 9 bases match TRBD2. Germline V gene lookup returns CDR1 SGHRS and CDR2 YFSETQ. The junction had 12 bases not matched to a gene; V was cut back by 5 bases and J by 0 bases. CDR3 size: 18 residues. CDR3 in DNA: TGCGCCAGCAGAGTTAATAGCGGGGGAGGCAGCTCCTACAATGAGCAGTTCTTC. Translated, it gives CASRVNSGGGSSYNEQFF.

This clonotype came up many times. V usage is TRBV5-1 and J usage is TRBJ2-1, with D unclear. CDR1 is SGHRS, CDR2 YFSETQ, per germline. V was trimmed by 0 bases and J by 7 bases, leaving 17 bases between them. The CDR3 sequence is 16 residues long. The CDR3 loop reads CASSLALEPRANEQFF. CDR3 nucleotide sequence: TGCGCCAGCAGCTTGGCCCTGGAACCCAGAGCTAATGAGCAGTTCTTC.

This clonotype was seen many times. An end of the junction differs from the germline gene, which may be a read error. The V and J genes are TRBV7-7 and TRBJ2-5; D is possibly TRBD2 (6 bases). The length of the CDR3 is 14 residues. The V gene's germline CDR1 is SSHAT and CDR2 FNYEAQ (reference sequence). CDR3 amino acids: CASSFPGLQETQYF. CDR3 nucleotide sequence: TGTGCTAGCAGCTTTCCGGGACTCCAAGAGACCCAGTACTTC.

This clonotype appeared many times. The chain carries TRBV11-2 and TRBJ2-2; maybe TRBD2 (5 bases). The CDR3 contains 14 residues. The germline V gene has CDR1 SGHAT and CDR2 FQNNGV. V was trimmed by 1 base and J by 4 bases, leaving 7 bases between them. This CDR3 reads CASSLGGPTGELFF. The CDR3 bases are TGTGCCAGCAGCTTAGGAGGGCCCACCGGGGAGCTGTTTTTT.

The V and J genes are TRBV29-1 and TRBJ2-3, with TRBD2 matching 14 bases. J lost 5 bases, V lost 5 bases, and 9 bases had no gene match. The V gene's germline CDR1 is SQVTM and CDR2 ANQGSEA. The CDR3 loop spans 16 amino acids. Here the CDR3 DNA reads TGCAGCGTTCTGAGACTAGCGGGAGGGCCCGGAGATACGCAGTATTTT. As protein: CSVLRLAGGPGDTQYF.

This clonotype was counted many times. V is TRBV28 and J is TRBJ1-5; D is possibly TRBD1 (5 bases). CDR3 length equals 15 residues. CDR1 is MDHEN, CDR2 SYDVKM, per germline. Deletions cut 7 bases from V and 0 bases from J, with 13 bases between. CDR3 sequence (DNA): TGTGCCAGCACCCCACAGGTTTATAGCAATCAGCCCCAGCATTTT. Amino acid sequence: CASTPQVYSNQPQHF.

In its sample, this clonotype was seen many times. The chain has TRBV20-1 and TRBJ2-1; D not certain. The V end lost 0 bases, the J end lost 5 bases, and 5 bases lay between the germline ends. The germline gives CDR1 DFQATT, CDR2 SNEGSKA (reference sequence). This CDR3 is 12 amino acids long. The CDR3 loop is CSARDPNNEQFF. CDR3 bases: TGCAGTGCTAGAGACCCCAACAATGAGCAGTTCTTC.

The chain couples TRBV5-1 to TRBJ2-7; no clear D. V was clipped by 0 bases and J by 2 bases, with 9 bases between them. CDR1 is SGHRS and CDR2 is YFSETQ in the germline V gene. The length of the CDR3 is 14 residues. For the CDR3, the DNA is TGCGCCAGCAGCTTGGGTGCAAAGCCCTACGAGCAGTACTTC. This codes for CASSLGAKPYEQYF.

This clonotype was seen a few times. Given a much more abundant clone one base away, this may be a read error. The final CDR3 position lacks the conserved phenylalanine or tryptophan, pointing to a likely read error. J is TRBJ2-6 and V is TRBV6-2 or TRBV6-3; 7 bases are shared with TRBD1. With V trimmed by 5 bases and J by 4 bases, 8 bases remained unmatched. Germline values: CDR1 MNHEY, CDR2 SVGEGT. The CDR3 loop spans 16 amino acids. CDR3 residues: CASSPATGPGANVLTL. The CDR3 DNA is TGTGCCAGCAGTCCAGCGACAGGGCCCGGGGCCAACGTCCTGACTCTC.

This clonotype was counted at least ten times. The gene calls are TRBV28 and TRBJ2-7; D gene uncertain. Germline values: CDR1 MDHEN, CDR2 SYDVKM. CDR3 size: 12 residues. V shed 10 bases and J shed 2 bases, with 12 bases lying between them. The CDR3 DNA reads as TGTGCCACCGGCTCTCCTACCTACGAGCAGTACTTC. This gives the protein CATGSPTYEQYF.

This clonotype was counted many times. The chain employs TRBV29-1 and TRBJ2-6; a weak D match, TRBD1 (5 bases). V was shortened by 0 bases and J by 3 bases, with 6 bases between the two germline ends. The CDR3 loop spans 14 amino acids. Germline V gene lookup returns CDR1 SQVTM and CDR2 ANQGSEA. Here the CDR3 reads CSVEDRDGANVLTF. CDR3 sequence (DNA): TGCAGCGTTGAAGACAGGGATGGGGCCAACGTCCTGACTTTC.

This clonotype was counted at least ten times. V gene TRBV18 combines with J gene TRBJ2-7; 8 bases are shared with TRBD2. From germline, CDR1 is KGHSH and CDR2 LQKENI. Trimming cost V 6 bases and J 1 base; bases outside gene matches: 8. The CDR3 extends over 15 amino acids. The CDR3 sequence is CASSGGSSGSYEQYF. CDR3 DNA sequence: TGTGCCAGCTCCGGGGGGTCTAGCGGGTCCTACGAGCAGTACTTC. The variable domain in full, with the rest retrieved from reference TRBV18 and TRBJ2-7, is NAGVMQNPRHLVRRRGQEARLRCSPMKGHSHVYWYRQLPEEGLKFMVYLQKENIIDESGMPKERFSAEFPKEGPSILRIQQVVRGDSAAYFCASSGGSSGSYEQYFGPGTRLTVT.

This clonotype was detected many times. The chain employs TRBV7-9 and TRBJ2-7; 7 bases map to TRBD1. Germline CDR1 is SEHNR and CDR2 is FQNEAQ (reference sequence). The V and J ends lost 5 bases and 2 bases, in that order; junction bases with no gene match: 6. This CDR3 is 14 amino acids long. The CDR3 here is CASSPTGVAYEQYF. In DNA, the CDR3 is TGTGCCAGCAGCCCAACAGGGGTCGCCTACGAGCAGTACTTC.

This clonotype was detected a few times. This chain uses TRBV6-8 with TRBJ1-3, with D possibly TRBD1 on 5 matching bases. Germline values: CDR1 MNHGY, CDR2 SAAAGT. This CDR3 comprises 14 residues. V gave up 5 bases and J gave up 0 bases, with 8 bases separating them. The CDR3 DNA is TGTGCCAGCAGTACGACAGTCTCTGGAAACACCATATATTTT. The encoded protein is CASSTTVSGNTIYF.